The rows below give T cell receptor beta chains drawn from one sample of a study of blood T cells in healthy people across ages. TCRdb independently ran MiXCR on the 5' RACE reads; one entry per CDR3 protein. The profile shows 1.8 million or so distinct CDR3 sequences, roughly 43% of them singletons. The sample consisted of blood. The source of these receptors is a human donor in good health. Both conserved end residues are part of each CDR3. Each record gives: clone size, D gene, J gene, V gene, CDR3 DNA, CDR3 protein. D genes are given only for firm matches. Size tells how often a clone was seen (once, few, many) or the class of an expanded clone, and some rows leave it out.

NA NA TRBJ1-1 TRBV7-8 TGTGCCAGCAGCTTAGAATCTGGGGGGATGAACACTGAAGCTTTCTTT CASSLESGGMNTEAFF
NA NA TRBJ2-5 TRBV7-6 TGTGCCAGCAGCTTCACTGGAGCGGGGACCCAGTACTTC CASSFTGAGTQYF
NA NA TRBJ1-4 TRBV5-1 TGCGCCAGCAGCCAATGGACAGAGAGGGAAAAACGGTTTTTT CASSQWTEREKRFF
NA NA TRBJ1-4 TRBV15 TGTGCCACCAGCAGAGATTTGGACGGGGGAAGGGAAAAACTGTTTTTT CATSRDLDGGREKLFF
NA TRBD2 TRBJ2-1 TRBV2 TGTGCCACCCTTAGAAGCGGGGGTTACAATGAGCAGTTCTTC CATLRSGGYNEQFF
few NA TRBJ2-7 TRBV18 TGTGCCAGCTCACCTATAATGGGACATCGCGAAACCTACGAGCAGTACTTC CASSPIMGHRETYEQYF
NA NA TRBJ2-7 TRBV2 TGTGCCAGCTTCGGGGGGCCTACCTACGAGCAGTACTTC CASFGGPTYEQYF
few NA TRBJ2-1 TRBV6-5 TGTGCCAGCAGTTTAGGCGGGACTGGGAAGTTCTTC CASSLGGTGKFF
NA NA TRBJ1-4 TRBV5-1 TGCGCCAGCAGCTTGGTAGGACGTGAAAAACTGTTTTTT CASSLVGREKLFF
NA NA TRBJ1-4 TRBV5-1 TGCGCCAGCAGCTCAGGAGTCAACCCAAATGAAAAACTGTTTTTT CASSSGVNPNEKLFF
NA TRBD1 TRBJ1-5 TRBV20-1 TGCAGTACACCAACAGGGGTAGGTCAGCCCCAGCATTTT CSTPTGVGQPQHF
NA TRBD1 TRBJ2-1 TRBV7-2 TGTGCCAGCAGCAGGCAGGGGGCCCCAAGGAACAATGAGCAGTTCTTC CASSRQGAPRNNEQFF
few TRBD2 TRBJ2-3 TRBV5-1 TGCGCCAGCAGCTTGGATAGCGGGGTCTACACAGATACGCAGTATTTT CASSLDSGVYTDTQYF
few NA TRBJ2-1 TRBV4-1 TGCGCCAGCAGCCGGCTACTCGCGAAAGACAATGAGCAGTTCTTC CASSRLLAKDNEQFF
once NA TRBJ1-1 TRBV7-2 TGTGCCAGCAGCTTAGGAGTCGGGGGGCAGGCTTTCTTT CASSLGVGGQAFF
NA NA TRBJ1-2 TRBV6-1 TGTGCCAGCAGTGTTACAGGGAACTTGTTTGTGGGCTACACCTTC CASSVTGNLFVGYTF
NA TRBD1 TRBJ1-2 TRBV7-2 TGTGCCAGCAGCCCTTTGACAGGGCCCAACTATGGCTACACCTTC CASSPLTGPNYGYTF
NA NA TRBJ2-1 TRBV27 TGTGCCTCCCGAGGAAGGGGGATTGACAATGAGCAGTTCTTC CASRGRGIDNEQFF
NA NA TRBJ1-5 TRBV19 TGTGCCAGTAGTATAGATTGGGATCAGCCCCAGCATTTT CASSIDWDQPQHF
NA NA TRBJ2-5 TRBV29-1 TGCAGCGTTCCGGGACGCCCGGCGGAGACCCAGTACTTC CSVPGRPAETQYF
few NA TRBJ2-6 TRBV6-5 TGTGCCAGCAGTTCATGGGGGGCGAATGGGGCCAACGTCCTGACTTTC CASSSWGANGANVLTF
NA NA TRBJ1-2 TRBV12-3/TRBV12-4 TGTGCCAGCAGTTTTGACCGCAGAGGACTGTATGGCTACACCTTC CASSFDRRGLYGYTF
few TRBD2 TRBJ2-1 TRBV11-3 TGTGCCAGCAGCTTAGGTGCGGGGGGCCTCAATGAGCAGTTCTTC CASSLGAGGLNEQFF
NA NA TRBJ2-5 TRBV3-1 TGTGCCAGCAGCCCACGGGTTTACGAGCACTACTTC CASSPRVYEHYF
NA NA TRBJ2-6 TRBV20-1 TGCAGTGCTAGACCCAGTTCTGGGGCCAACGTCCTGACTTTC CSARPSSGANVLTF
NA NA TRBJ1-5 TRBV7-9 TGTGCCAGCAGCGGGATAACCGGCAGGGAAAAGGATCAGCCCCAGCATTTT CASSGITGREKDQPQHF
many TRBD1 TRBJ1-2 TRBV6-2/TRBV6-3 TGTGCCAGCAGTACGACGACAGGGTCCGTCTCTGGCTACACCTTC CASSTTTGSVSGYTF
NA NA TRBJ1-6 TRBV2 TGTGCCAGCAGTGAAGAGGGGTCCTATAATTCACCCCTCCACTTT CASSEEGSYNSPLHF
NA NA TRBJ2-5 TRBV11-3 TGTGCCACCGGGACGACCCAAGAGACCCAGTACTTC CATGTTQETQYF
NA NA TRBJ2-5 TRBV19 TGTGCCAGTAGCCCCCGTCCCGGGCAGTCGGTAGAGACCCAGTACTTC CASSPRPGQSVETQYF
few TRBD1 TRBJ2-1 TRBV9 TGTGCCAGCAGCCCCACGGGACAGGGGGCACATGAGCAGTTCTTC CASSPTGQGAHEQFF
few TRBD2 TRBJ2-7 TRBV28 TGTGCCAGCAGCATCGGTCAGAAGGGGAGGGACGAGCAGTACTTC CASSIGQKGRDEQYF
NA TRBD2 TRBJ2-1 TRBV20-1 TGCAGTGCCCAACTAGCGAACTCCTACAATGAGCAGTTCTTC CSAQLANSYNEQFF
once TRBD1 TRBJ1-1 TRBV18 TGTGCCAGCTCACCTGGGACAGCAACGAACACTGAAGCTTTCTTT CASSPGTATNTEAFF
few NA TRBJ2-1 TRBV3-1 TGTGCCAGCAGCCAAGCAGGAGAGTTAAATGAGCAGTTCTTC CASSQAGELNEQFF
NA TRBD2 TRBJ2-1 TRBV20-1 TGCAGTGCTGTTAGCGGGGGGGCCAATGAGCAGTTCTTC CSAVSGGANEQFF
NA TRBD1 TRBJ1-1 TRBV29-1 TGCAGCGTCCCCCCCGGGACAGCGAACACTGAAGCTTTCTTT CSVPPGTANTEAFF